Presented here are 7 T cell receptor beta chains from one specimen sequenced in a study of cytomegalovirus exposure and HLA in healthy donors. Both 60 Vbeta primers and 13 Jbeta primers went into the PCR. Produced via immunoSEQ multiplex PCR; TCRdb's table is partial and in-frame only. Altogether about 90,000 clones are present, more than 55% being singletons, with the ten largest covering around a fifth. Sequencing was done on a sample of PBMCs. The source of these receptors is a woman in her fifties or sixties in good health and CMV-seropositive.

The chain combines TRBV2 with TRBJ2-5; D gene ambiguous. The closer fit of TRBJ2-7 to the DNA end suggests the J call may be wrong. This CDR3 region has 15 residues. The germline CDR1 and CDR2 sequences are SNHLY and FYNNEI. In DNA form, the CDR3 reads TGTGCCAGCAGTGTGAGGTTGGGCACAGATAGCGAGCAGTACTTC. This gives the protein CASSVRLGTDSEQYF.

Here the CDR3 DNA reads TGTGCCATCAGGGCTAGCGGTTACAATGAGCAGTTCTTC. This sequence encodes CAIRASGYNEQFF. The chain couples TRBV10-3 to TRBJ2-1; 7 bases map to TRBD2. Germline values: CDR1 ENHRY, CDR2 SYGVKD. Trimming took 6 bases from V and 4 from J; bases not matched to a gene: 3. The CDR3 length is 13 residues.

This clone was counted only a few times. CDR3 in amino acids: CASSITASYEQYF. The DNA for the CDR3 is TGTGCCAGCAGCATAACAGCCTCCTACGAGCAGTACTTC. The chain employs TRBV7-7 and TRBJ2-7; unclear D gene. The CDR3 has 13 residues. CDR1 is SSHAT and CDR2 is FNYEAQ in the germline V gene (reference sequence). The germline V and J ends were trimmed by 5 bases and 0 bases, with 8 bases remaining between them.

This clone was seen more than once but under ten times. V gene TRBV6-1 combines with J gene TRBJ1-2; weak D call: TRBD1 (6 bases). The CDR3 sequence is 15 residues long. Trimming stripped 7 bases from V and 0 bases from J, with 15 bases between. Germline assignment: CDR1 MNHNS and CDR2 SASEGT. CDR3 in DNA: TGTGCCAGCACTACAGGGTATGGGACTAACTATGGCTACACCTTC. Translated: CASTTGYGTNYGYTF.

This clone appeared a few times. V is TRBV7-2 and J is TRBJ2-2; a weak D match, TRBD2 (6 bases). The germline V gene encodes CDR1 SGHTA and CDR2 FQGNSA. CDR3 length equals 13 residues. Trimming pared 6 bases from V and 5 bases from J, leaving 10 bases between. This CDR3 reads CASRRLVTGELFF. In DNA, the CDR3 is TGTGCCAGCAGAAGACTAGTTACCGGGGAGCTGTTTTTT.

The rearrangement uses TRBV30 and TRBJ2-1; D not certain. The CDR3 runs 12 residues. V was clipped by 6 bases and J by 6 bases, with 12 bases between them. Germline-derived CDR1 and CDR2 are GTSNPN and SVGIG (reference sequence). The CDR3 sequence: CACLPYLNEQFF. As DNA, the CDR3 is TGTGCCTGCCTACCGTATCTCAATGAGCAGTTCTTC.

Only a few counts were recorded for this clone. The chain couples TRBV4-1 to TRBJ2-2; a possible D gene is TRBD1 (6 bases). CDR1 is MGHRA, CDR2 YSYEKL, per germline. The V and J ends lost 5 bases and 4 bases respectively, with 11 bases between them. This CDR3 has 14 residues. CDR3 bases: TGCGCCAGCAGCTACCAAGGGGGCACCGGGGAGCTGTTTTTT. This gives the protein CASSYQGGTGELFF.